Described below is a single T cell receptor (beta chain) sequence and its context. The method was immunoSEQ multiplex PCR; TCRdb's version includes in-frame clones alone and lacks a portion of them. The table includes around 290,000 clones, around 90% detected once. The data belong to a study of blood T cell repertoires in COVID-19. CDR1 and CDR2 from the germline V gene are MDHEN and SYDVKM. V was clipped by 7 bases and J by 4 bases; unmatched bases: 9. This CDR3 contains 15 residues. The chain carries TRBV28 and TRBJ1-2; 10 nucleotides align to TRBD1. The receptor was derived from a woman aged 25-40 years who had recovered from COVID-19. Sequencing was carried out using PBMCs or T cells enriched from blood (not recorded which). CDR3 in amino acids: CASKSWDRGGYGYTF. The CDR3 bases are TGTGCCAGCAAATCCTGGGACAGGGGAGGCTATGGCTACACCTTC.